Below are 19 T cell receptor beta chains sequenced from a single sample in a study of T cell changes during pregnancy in multiple sclerosis. Here immunoSEQ multiplex PCR was the method, and the copy in TCRdb shows in-frame clones only, minus some. Counted here are some 77,000 clones, just over 90% occurring once; the ten biggest clones make up 2.5% to 3%. Sample: peripheral blood, taken after pregnancy. The receptor source for this set is a female donor in good health, enrolled as a control in a pregnancy study.

The rearrangement uses TRBV5-1 and TRBJ2-5; D is perhaps TRBD1 (5 bases). V was trimmed by 1 base and J by 4 bases, leaving 11 bases between them. Germline V gene sequence: CDR1 SGHRS, CDR2 YFSETQ. The CDR3 extends over 14 amino acids. The CDR3 DNA sequence: TGCGCCAGCAGCTTGCCACCCCAGGGAGAGACCCAGTACTTC. Protein sequence: CASSLPPQGETQYF.

The V call is TRBV6-5, the J call TRBJ1-3; perhaps TRBD1 as D (5 bases). Trimming took off 6 bases at V and 0 bases at J, with 9 bases between the two ends. Germline V gene sequence: CDR1 MNHEY, CDR2 SVGAGI. The CDR3 runs 14 residues. The CDR3 sequence: CASRQAFSGNTIYF. CDR3 DNA sequence: TGTGCCAGCAGACAGGCCTTCTCTGGAAACACCATATATTTT.

This chain joins TRBV4-2 and TRBJ2-3; TRBD2 matches 10 bases. CDR3 length equals 18 residues. V was clipped by 1 base and J by 1 base; unmatched bases: 8. CDR1 is LGHNA, CDR2 YNFKEQ, per germline. The CDR3 region is CASSQGSSGRAGTDTQYF. CDR3 DNA sequence: TGTGCCAGCAGCCAAGGATCGAGCGGGAGGGCCGGCACAGATACGCAGTATTTT.

CDR3 sequence: CASSPGQGGGVAGANVLTF. The CDR3, as DNA: TGTGCCAGCAGCCCGGGACAGGGGGGTGGTGTTGCCGGGGCCAACGTCCTGACTTTC. This chain uses TRBV7-3 with TRBJ2-6; 11 bases map to TRBD1. The CDR3 length is 19 residues. Germline CDR1 SGHTA, CDR2 FQGTGA. V trimming: 5 bases; J trimming: 4 bases; junction bases outside the gene matches: 13. Combining the CDR3 with reference TRBV7-3 and TRBJ2-6 gives the whole variable domain GAGVSQTPSNKVTEKGKYVELRCDPISGHTALYWYRQSLGQGPEFLIYFQGTGAADDSGLPNDRFFAVRPEGSVSTLKIQRTERGDSAVYLCASSPGQGGGVAGANVLTFGAGSRLTVL.

The chain links TRBV2 to TRBJ2-5, with 12 bases that match TRBD2. Germline CDR1 SNHLY, CDR2 FYNNEI. V dropped 4 bases and J dropped 1; count of bases not matched to a gene: 1. The CDR3 has 15 residues. The CDR3 protein is CASSGTSGVQETQYF. The CDR3 nucleotides are TGTGCCAGCAGTGGGACTAGCGGGGTCCAAGAGACCCAGTACTTC.

The genes are TRBV19 and TRBJ1-3; 7 bases match TRBD1. In germline, CDR1 is LNHDA, CDR2 SQIVND (reference sequence). CDR3 length: 18 amino acids. The trim removed 5 bases at V and 0 bases at J, leaving 13 bases unmatched. As DNA, the CDR3 is TGTGCCAGTAGTTCTGGTCGACAGGGCCGATTCTCTGGAAACACCATATATTTT. Translating gives CASSSGRQGRFSGNTIYF.

The CDR3 sequence is CASSFRDSTYEQYF. The DNA for the CDR3 is TGTGCCAGCAGTTTTCGGGACAGCACATACGAGCAGTACTTC. The gene calls are TRBV27 and TRBJ2-7, with TRBD1 matching over 7 bases. J was trimmed by 4 bases and V by 3 bases; bases with no gene match: 6. Germline V gives CDR1 MNHEY, CDR2 SMNVEV (reference sequence). There are 14 residues in the CDR3.

For this clone: The CDR3 ends on some other residue instead of the conserved phenylalanine or tryptophan, so this is likely a read error. The V and J genes are TRBV5-4 and TRBJ1-2, with TRBD1 matching 8 bases. The CDR3 is 14 amino acids. Looked up from germline, CDR1 is SGHNT and CDR2 is YYREEE (reference sequence). Trimming at V came to 4 bases and at J to 2 bases, leaving 4 bases not matched to a gene. CDR3 sequence (DNA): TGTGCCAGCAGCCTAAGGACAGGGAACTATGGCTACACCGTC. It translates to CASSLRTGNYGYTV.

The CDR3 region is CASSYGTYEQYF. CDR3 coding DNA: TGTGCCAGCAGCTACGGGACCTACGAGCAGTACTTC. The chain joins TRBV6-1 to TRBJ2-7, with a tentative D call TRBD2 (5 bases). Trimming left V 6 bases short and J 2 bases short, with 8 bases between. CDR1 is MNHNS and CDR2 is SASEGT in the germline V gene. The CDR3 runs 12 residues.

The CDR3 sequence: CASSVGASGQETQYF. The CDR3 DNA reads TGTGCCAGCAGCGTAGGGGCTAGCGGGCAAGAGACCCAGTACTTC. The V and J genes are TRBV9 and TRBJ2-5; TRBD2 aligns across 8 bases. Germline trimming cut 0 bases from V and 2 bases from J; bases unmatched to any gene: 3. CDR1 is SGDLS and CDR2 is YYNGEE in the germline V gene. CDR3 length equals 15 residues.

This chain connects TRBV19 to TRBJ2-1, with TRBD2 matching over 12 bases. Looked up from germline, CDR1 is LNHDA and CDR2 is SQIVND (reference sequence). V lost 0 bases and J lost 4; bases outside the gene matches: 4. This CDR3 is built from 17 residues. This chain's CDR3 is CASSIDGTSGPYNEQFF. The CDR3 DNA reads as TGTGCCAGTAGTATAGACGGGACTAGCGGGCCATACAATGAGCAGTTCTTC.

This clone came up once. This chain links TRBV6-1 with TRBJ1-1, with 9 bases lining up with TRBD1. This CDR3 has 21 amino acids. V lost 0 bases, J lost 6 bases, and 23 bases stayed unmatched. CDR1 and CDR2 (germline): MNHNS, SASEGT. The CDR3 protein is CASSEALGQGTQGGTGPEAFF. The DNA for the CDR3 is TGTGCCAGCAGTGAAGCGCTAGGACAGGGGACCCAGGGGGGAACTGGGCCTGAAGCTTTCTTT.

The chain carries TRBV5-1 and TRBJ2-5, with 9 bases matching TRBD2. Germline-derived CDR1 and CDR2 are SGHRS and YFSETQ. V gave up 0 bases and J gave up 5 bases; unmatched junction bases: 8. This CDR3 has 16 amino acids. This CDR3 is CASSLAGRGGPETQYF. The CDR3 DNA is TGCGCCAGCAGCTTGGCCGGGCGGGGGGGCCCGGAGACCCAGTACTTC.

J is TRBJ2-7 and V is TRBV6-5; TRBD1 agrees at 7 bases. This CDR3 is built from 15 residues. With 0 bases clipped from V and 2 bases from J, the junction kept 4 bases outside the gene matches. Germline CDR1 is MNHEY and CDR2 is SVGAGI. CDR3: CASSYSPTGAYEQYF. The DNA for the CDR3 is TGTGCCAGCAGTTACTCGCCTACAGGGGCCTACGAGCAGTACTTC.

The chain couples TRBV19 to TRBJ1-4; 7 bases fit TRBD1. With V trimmed by 1 base and J by 4 bases, 6 bases remained unmatched. Germline-derived CDR1 and CDR2 are LNHDA and SQIVND (reference sequence). CDR3 length: 16 amino acids. CDR3 residues: CASSIGDRDLNEKLFF. The CDR3 DNA reads TGTGCCAGTAGTATAGGCGACAGGGACCTTAATGAAAAACTGTTTTTT.

The chain uses TRBV5-1 and TRBJ2-1; D perhaps matches TRBD2 (6 bases). The CDR3 length is 14 residues. The V gene's germline CDR1 is SGHRS and CDR2 YFSETQ. V was trimmed by 7 bases and J by 0 bases, leaving 11 bases between them. CDR3 DNA: TGCGCCAGCCGCCCCGGGAGCTCCTACAATGAGCAGTTCTTC. Its translation: CASRPGSSYNEQFF.

This rearrangement joins TRBV28 to TRBJ2-6; 8 positions match TRBD1. The CDR3 has 16 amino acids. V gave up 6 bases and J gave up 3 bases; unmatched junction bases: 7. In germline, CDR1 is MDHEN, CDR2 SYDVKM. The CDR3 here is CASRPRTGLGANVLTF. CDR3 bases: TGTGCCAGCAGACCCCGGACAGGGCTTGGGGCCAACGTCCTGACTTTC.

The chain is built from TRBV15 and TRBJ1-2, with TRBD1 matching over 7 bases. Germline values: CDR1 LNHNV, CDR2 YYDKDF (reference sequence). Trimming took 5 bases from V and 0 from J; bases not matched to a gene: 6. This CDR3 region has 15 residues. The CDR3 here is CATSERQGANYGYTF. The DNA of the CDR3 is TGTGCCACCAGCGAACGACAGGGTGCTAACTATGGCTACACCTTC.

This chain connects TRBV6-5 to TRBJ1-2; possible D gene TRBD1, 5 bases. CDR3 length: 14 residues. Trimming cost V 6 bases and J 6 bases, with 17 bases left between them. The V gene's germline CDR1 is MNHEY and CDR2 SVGAGI. The CDR3, as DNA: TGTGCCAGCAGGACAACGGGACTTCTCAATGGCTACACCTTC. Encoded protein: CASRTTGLLNGYTF.